These 27 T cell receptor beta chains were sequenced from one sample in a study of OX40 agonist ivuxolimab in advanced cancers. Measured with immunoSEQ multiplex PCR; TCRdb has only the in-frame clones, and not every one. The data hold around 110,000 clones, with about 91% observed a single time. Sequencing used CD4+ or CD8+ T cells sorted from blood, obtained in a trial of the OX40 agonist ivuxolimab. The receptor set was obtained from an adult with an advanced solid tumor such as melanoma, head and neck, liver or kidney cancer.

The chain combines TRBV27 with TRBJ2-7; D not resolved. Germline V gives CDR1 MNHEY, CDR2 SMNVEV (reference sequence). Trimming stripped 7 bases from V and 5 bases from J, with 15 bases between. The CDR3 runs to 13 residues. The CDR3: CASTQAPGNEQYF. CDR3 DNA: TGTGCCAGCACCCAGGCCCCAGGAAACGAGCAGTACTTC.

The chain joins TRBV5-1 to TRBJ2-7, with 9 positions matching TRBD1. V was clipped by 0 bases and J by 0 bases; unmatched bases: 1. Germline CDR1 and CDR2: SGHRS and YFSETQ. The CDR3 consists of 15 residues. The CDR3 protein is CASSLVDRGSYEQYF. CDR3 in DNA: TGCGCCAGCAGCTTGGTGGACAGGGGCTCCTACGAGCAGTACTTC. Supplemented by reference TRBV5-1 and TRBJ2-7, the full variable domain reads KAGVTQTPRYLIKTRGQQVTLSCSPISGHRSVSWYQQTPGQGLQFLFEYFSETQRNKGNFPGRFSGRQFSNSRSEMNVSTLELGDSALYLCASSLVDRGSYEQYFGPGTRLTVT.

The J gene is TRBJ2-3, the V gene TRBV19; 11 bases map to TRBD2. Per germline, CDR1 LNHDA and CDR2 SQIVND (reference sequence). The V segment lost 5 bases and the J segment 7 bases; nucleotides outside the gene matches: 11. The CDR3 consists of 16 residues. In DNA form, the CDR3 reads TGTGCCAGTAGTCGCCCGACTAGCGGGGTCCAAAATACGCAGTATTTT. Translated: CASSRPTSGVQNTQYF.

J is TRBJ1-1 and V is TRBV7-2; possibly TRBD1 for D (6 bases). The CDR3 runs 14 residues. Between the trimmed V and J ends, which lost 0 bases and 4 bases, there was a span of 9 bases. Germline CDR1 reads SGHTA; CDR2 reads FQGNSA. This CDR3 reads CASSLAGAGTEAFF. The CDR3 DNA reads TGTGCCAGCAGCTTAGCGGGGGCCGGCACTGAAGCTTTCTTT. Filled out from reference TRBV7-2 and TRBJ1-1, the complete variable domain reads GAGVSQSPSNKVTEKGKDVELRCDPISGHTALYWYRQSLGQGLEFLIYFQGNSAPDKSGLPSDRFSAERTGGSVSTLTIQRTQQEDSAVYLCASSLAGAGTEAFFGQGTRLTVV.

The CDR3: CAWSVQGVDEQFF. The CDR3 nucleotides are TGTGCCTGGAGTGTACAAGGAGTCGATGAGCAGTTCTTC. The V call is TRBV30, the J call TRBJ2-1; no firm D call. The CDR3 is made up of 13 amino acids. V was trimmed by 0 bases and J by 8 bases, leaving 11 bases between them. Per the germline V gene, CDR1 is GTSNPN and CDR2 is SVGIG (reference sequence).

CDR3 protein: CASSPYGTSNEKLFF. CDR3 coding DNA: TGTGCCAGCAGCCCGTACGGGACTTCTAATGAAAAACTGTTTTTT. This rearrangement joins TRBV11-3 to TRBJ1-4; the D gene is possibly TRBD1 (5 bases). The CDR3 runs 15 residues. Germline V CDR1 and CDR2: SGHNT, YENEEA. Trimming removed 5 bases at V and 3 bases at J, with 13 bases between.

This clone was detected only once. The V and J genes are TRBV6-6 and TRBJ2-1; no definite D call. Trimming shortened V by 1 base and J by 0 bases, and 7 bases separated the two germline ends. Germline V gives CDR1 MNHNY, CDR2 SVGAGI (reference sequence). The CDR3 has 15 amino acids. CDR3 sequence (DNA): TGTGCCAGCAGTTACTTGCTAAGCTCCTACAATGAGCAGTTCTTC. Amino acid sequence: CASSYLLSSYNEQFF.

The J gene is TRBJ2-7, the V gene TRBV28, with D uncertain. Trimming took off 1 base at V and 6 bases at J, with 10 bases between the two ends. CDR1 is MDHEN, CDR2 SYDVKM, per germline. This CDR3 is 13 amino acids long. This CDR3 is CASSLSAQPEQYF. The CDR3 DNA reads as TGTGCCAGCAGTTTATCAGCTCAGCCCGAGCAGTACTTC.

V is TRBV28 and J is TRBJ2-5; the D is unclear. The germline V gene has CDR1 MDHEN and CDR2 SYDVKM. V was cut by 2 bases and J by 2 bases, with 3 bases left in between. This CDR3 region has 12 residues. The CDR3 DNA follows: TGTGCCAGCAGTTTACAGCAAGAGACCCAGTACTTC. This codes for CASSLQQETQYF.

This sequence joins TRBV6-1 and TRBJ2-1, with D tentatively TRBD1 (6 bases). The CDR3 is 14 residues long. The germline V and J ends were trimmed by 7 bases and 7 bases, with 17 bases remaining between them. The germline gives CDR1 MNHNS, CDR2 SASEGT. CDR3 in amino acids: CASTLYQGKNEQFF. The CDR3 nucleotides read TGTGCCAGCACCCTATACCAGGGGAAAAATGAGCAGTTCTTC.

The chain carries TRBV15 and TRBJ1-2; tentatively, D is TRBD1 (5 bases). The length of the CDR3 is 15 residues. Germline CDR1 is LNHNV and CDR2 is YYDKDF (reference sequence). Trimming pared 0 bases from V and 3 bases from J, leaving 11 bases between. The CDR3 reads CATSRDGAPDYGYTF. The CDR3 region has the DNA TGTGCCACCAGCAGAGATGGGGCACCAGACTATGGCTACACCTTC.

V is TRBV6-5 and J is TRBJ2-7; possible D gene TRBD1, 6 bases. The CDR3 contains 16 residues. The V gene lost 2 bases and the J gene lost 9 bases, with 23 bases spanning the gap. Germline CDR1 is MNHEY and CDR2 is SVGAGI. Here the CDR3 reads CASSYSGQSHVTGQYF. The CDR3 DNA reads as TGTGCCAGCAGTTACAGTGGACAGTCTCATGTCACGGGGCAGTACTTC.

This chain links TRBV27 with TRBJ2-3; the match to TRBD2 covers 8 bases. The CDR3 runs 18 residues. Germline CDR1 is MNHEY and CDR2 is SMNVEV (reference sequence). J was trimmed by 6 bases and V by 2 bases; bases with no gene match: 16. The CDR3 sequence is CASSLTSGGGGGMDTQYF. The CDR3 nucleotides are TGTGCCAGCAGTTTAACTAGCGGCGGAGGAGGAGGGATGGATACGCAGTATTTT.

This chain uses TRBV18 with TRBJ1-1; D is possibly TRBD1 (5 bases). There are 14 residues in the CDR3. Germline CDR1 KGHSH, CDR2 LQKENI. The V gene lost 4 bases and the J gene lost 1 base, with 10 bases spanning the gap. CDR3 in DNA: TGTGCCAGCTCACAGAAGGGACCGAACACTGAAGCTTTCTTT. As protein: CASSQKGPNTEAFF. The full variable domain, rest sourced from reference TRBV18 and TRBJ1-1, is NAGVMQNPRHLVRRRGQEARLRCSPMKGHSHVYWYRQLPEEGLKFMVYLQKENIIDESGMPKERFSAEFPKEGPSILRIQQVVRGDSAAYFCASSQKGPNTEAFFGQGTRLTVV.

The V and J genes are TRBV28 and TRBJ2-7; a weak D match, TRBD2 (6 bases). The CDR3 length is 15 residues. Per germline, CDR1 MDHEN and CDR2 SYDVKM. Trimming stripped 6 bases from V and 2 bases from J, with 17 bases between. CDR3 coding DNA: TGTGCCAGCAGCCCCGGGGAGGTTCATCCCTACGAGCAGTACTTC. Protein: CASSPGEVHPYEQYF.

The rearrangement joins TRBV6-5 to TRBJ2-7, with a tentative D call TRBD1 (6 bases). This CDR3 contains 13 residues. The V end was cut by 4 bases, the J end by 4 bases, with 11 bases between. Germline values: CDR1 MNHEY, CDR2 SVGAGI. The CDR3 nucleotides read TGTGCCAGCAGTTCCCCAGGGACATACGAGCAGTACTTC. Protein product: CASSSPGTYEQYF.

V and J are TRBV7-9 and TRBJ2-4; no clear D. This CDR3 region has 14 residues. Between the trimmed V and J ends, which lost 5 bases and 6 bases, there was a span of 14 bases. The germline V gene encodes CDR1 SEHNR and CDR2 FQNEAQ (reference sequence). The CDR3 is CASSTLPDRNIQYF. The CDR3, as DNA: TGTGCCAGCAGCACCCTCCCCGACCGAAACATTCAGTACTTC.

The chain carries TRBV5-1 and TRBJ2-5, with 10 bases matching TRBD1. The J call is in doubt because the DNA end fits TRBJ2-7 better. This CDR3 is built from 19 residues. Per germline, CDR1 SGHRS and CDR2 YFSETQ. CDR3 protein: CASSLAVGTGVARTYEQYF. In DNA form, the CDR3 reads TGCGCCAGCAGCTTGGCTGTGGGGACAGGGGTCGCCAGAACCTACGAGCAGTACTTC.

The V and J genes are TRBV28 and TRBJ2-2; 9 nucleotides match TRBD1. The CDR3 has 17 amino acids. Germline V gives CDR1 MDHEN, CDR2 SYDVKM. V shed 7 bases, J shed 7 bases, and the junction held 16 bases outside the gene matches. The CDR3: CASNPTGTGFDGGELFF. CDR3 coding DNA: TGTGCCAGCAACCCCACCGGGACAGGGTTCGATGGCGGGGAGCTGTTTTTT.

The genes are TRBV30 and TRBJ1-1; D is ambiguous. Trimming stripped 4 bases from V and 7 bases from J, with 16 bases between. The CDR3 length is 13 residues. CDR1 GTSNPN and CDR2 SVGIG come from the germline V gene (reference sequence). The CDR3 loop reads CAWTFLPQNEAFF. The CDR3 bases are TGTGCCTGGACATTCCTGCCCCAGAATGAAGCTTTCTTT.

V usage is TRBV7-3 and J usage is TRBJ2-1, with 7 bases fitting TRBD2. CDR1 and CDR2 (germline): SGHTA, FQGTGA. Trimming cost V 4 bases and J 6 bases; bases outside gene matches: 3. The CDR3 sequence is 13 residues long. CDR3 nucleotides: TGTGCCAGCAGCTCGGGACTAACCAATGAGCAGTTCTTC. It translates to CASSSGLTNEQFF.

CDR3 sequence (DNA): TGTGCCTGGAGTGCCGGCGCGGGGAATGAAAAACTGTTTTTT. This gives the protein CAWSAGAGNEKLFF. V is TRBV30 and J is TRBJ1-4, with unresolved D. With 1 base removed from V and 5 bases from J, the gap between germline ends came to 11 bases. The germline gives CDR1 GTSNPN, CDR2 SVGIG (reference sequence). This CDR3 spans 14 amino acids. The complete variable domain, with remaining parts taken from reference TRBV30 and TRBJ1-4, reads SQTIHQWPATLVQPVGSPLSLECTVEGTSNPNLYWYRQAAGRGLQLLFYSVGIGQISSEVPQNLSASRPQDRQFILSSKKLLLSDSGFYLCAWSAGAGNEKLFFGSGTQLSVL.

The V and J genes are TRBV7-2 and TRBJ1-1, with a tentative D call TRBD1 (5 bases). V was trimmed by 1 base and J by 3 bases, leaving 9 bases between them. The CDR3 has 14 residues. The germline V gene has CDR1 SGHTA and CDR2 FQGNSA. The CDR3 is CASSLGSGYTEAFF. The CDR3 DNA reads as TGTGCCAGCAGCTTAGGTTCAGGGTACACTGAAGCTTTCTTT.

The chain joins TRBV5-1 to TRBJ2-1; D may be TRBD2 (5 bases). V was shortened by 0 bases and J by 5 bases, with 9 bases between the two germline ends. In germline, CDR1 is SGHRS, CDR2 YFSETQ. The CDR3 has 14 residues. CDR3 DNA sequence: TGCGCCAGCAGCTTGGCCGTGGGAGACAATGAGCAGTTCTTC. Translation gives CASSLAVGDNEQFF. The complete variable domain, with remaining parts taken from reference TRBV5-1 and TRBJ2-1, reads KAGVTQTPRYLIKTRGQQVTLSCSPISGHRSVSWYQQTPGQGLQFLFEYFSETQRNKGNFPGRFSGRQFSNSRSEMNVSTLELGDSALYLCASSLAVGDNEQFFGPGTRLTVL.

The rearrangement uses TRBV7-8 and TRBJ1-5, with 7 bases lining up with TRBD1. Germline values: CDR1 SGHVS, CDR2 FQNEAQ. Germline trimming cut 5 bases from V and 4 bases from J; bases unmatched to any gene: 8. This CDR3 is built from 15 residues. CDR3 protein: CASSPKSTGNQPQHF. The CDR3 DNA is TGTGCCAGCAGCCCGAAGTCGACAGGGAATCAGCCCCAGCATTTT. Drawing the rest from reference TRBV7-8 and TRBJ1-5, the complete variable domain is GAGVSQSPRYKVAKRGQDVALRCDPISGHVSLFWYQQALGQGPEFLTYFQNEAQLDKSGLPSDRFFAERPEGSVSTLKIQRTQQEDSAVYLCASSPKSTGNQPQHFGDGTRLSIL.

The chain couples TRBV6-1 to TRBJ2-2, with TRBD2 matching 8 bases. The J segment lost 5 bases and the V segment lost 5 bases, leaving 4 bases of the junction unmatched. Germline V gene lookup returns CDR1 MNHNS and CDR2 SASEGT. The CDR3 totals 14 residues. The CDR3 nucleotides read TGTGCCAGCAGTTCGGGACTAGAGACCGGGGAGCTGTTTTTT. This translates into CASSSGLETGELFF.

This chain uses TRBV2 with TRBJ2-1; TRBD2 agrees at 8 bases. J lost 10 bases, V lost 6 bases, and 11 bases had no gene match. The V gene's germline CDR1 is SNHLY and CDR2 FYNNEI. This CDR3 comprises 14 residues. The CDR3 sequence: CASRMGFTSGEQFF. DNA of the CDR3: TGTGCCAGCAGGATGGGTTTTACTAGCGGCGAGCAGTTCTTC. Full variable domain (rest looked up from reference TRBV2 and TRBJ2-1): EPEVTQTPSHQVTQMGQEVILRCVPISNHLYFYWYRQILGQKVEFLVSFYNNEISEKSEIFDDQFSVERPDGSNFTLKIRSTKLEDSAMYFCASRMGFTSGEQFFGPGTRLTVL.